This T cell receptor beta chain emerged from a study of T cell repertoires in aging, cancer and after chemotherapy. Study context: Donor ages fell into six groups from 30 or younger up to 70 or older. Findings and limits, study-wide: In cancer patients, declining TCR diversity with age involved lost richness and lost evenness. In each cancer cohort, median generation probability increased across chemotherapy, suggesting thymic output rebounded. Compared with age-matched healthy donors, untreated hematological or solid cancer patients showed higher blood TCR clonality.

TRB rearrangements spanning V, D and J were amplified using mixed TRB-A/B primers. TCRdb re-analysed the multiplex PCR reads in MiXCR, keeping a single row per CDR3 protein. The data contain around 2,200 distinct CDR3 sequences, about 29% of them singletons. Peripheral blood genomic DNA, not sorted cells or RNA, was the template. This clonotype has only a few counts. Its cognate antigen is unknown. Per germline, CDR1 DFQATT and CDR2 SNEGSKA (reference sequence). CDR3 size: 18 residues. V was cut by 0 bases and J by 9 bases, with 29 bases left in between. Sequences were obtained from blood. The rearrangement links TRBV20-1 to TRBJ2-5; D is possibly TRBD1 (6 bases). This TCR was recovered from a human donor with a solid tumor. The DNA for the CDR3 is TGCAGTGCTAGAGATGAACCCTTGGTACTGGGACACCCGGTTGCCCAGTACTTC. It codes for CSARDEPLVLGHPVAQYF.